This entry concerns a single TCR beta chain. Per the authors' pipeline: Estimated nucleated cell counts came from reference gene primer amplification. Measured with immunoSEQ multiplex PCR; TCRdb has only the in-frame clones, and not every one. That table is the source of V, J and clone size, and D and trimming were worked out from the DNA. This sample has fewer than 250,000 clones, with 83% found just once. The sample comes from a study of blood T cell repertoires in COVID-19. Turning to the study itself: Italy, Spain and the United States were the sources of the convalescent and acute COVID-19 samples.

This CDR3 has 15 amino acids. Trimming shortened V by 2 bases and J by 8 bases, and 18 bases separated the two germline ends. Germline lookup yields CDR1 LGHDT and CDR2 YNNKEL (reference sequence). The chain combines TRBV3-1 (or the pseudogene TRBV3-2) with TRBJ1-2; D gene uncertain. Source material: peripheral blood. This clonotype was sampled from a woman aged 40 to 50 with active or convalescent COVID-19. CDR3 loop: CASSQSKGGYEGYTF. Written as DNA, the CDR3 is TGTGCCAGCAGCCAAAGTAAGGGAGGATATGAGGGCTACACCTTC.